The next 2 T cell receptor beta chains were all read from a single sample in a study of beta chain features in type 1 diabetes. Study-wide results and limits: Patients with Type 1 diabetes showed moderately but significantly shorter TCRB CDR3s in all four CD4+ subsets.

Their cognate antigens are unknown. Reverse transcription of all isolated RNA meant that expressed TCRB transcripts were sequenced. Measured with immunoSEQ multiplex PCR; TCRdb has only the in-frame clones, and not every one. The repertoire holds roughly 150,000 clones, with approximately 7.8% as singletons. Sequencing input: central memory CD4+ T cells from blood. These receptors came from a woman aged 40 to 50 with type 1 diabetes.

This clone turned up a few times. The chain joins TRBV6-5 to TRBJ1-2; the match to TRBD1 covers 9 bases. Per the germline V gene, CDR1 is MNHEY and CDR2 is SVGAGI. After removal of 7 bases from V and 4 bases from J, the junction contained 7 bases not matched to a gene. The CDR3 runs 14 residues. The CDR3 sequence: CASTAPDRGYGYTF. CDR3 in DNA: TGTGCCAGCACCGCCCCGGACAGGGGCTATGGCTACACCTTC.

This clone has just a few counts. This rearrangement joins TRBV4-3 to TRBJ2-2; D is unresolved. V gave up 3 bases and J gave up 3 bases, with 5 bases separating them. The germline gives CDR1 LGHNA, CDR2 YSLEER. The CDR3 sequence is 13 residues long. CDR3 sequence: CASSHRDTGELFF. DNA of the CDR3: TGCGCCAGCAGCCACCGGGACACCGGGGAGCTGTTTTTT.